This T cell receptor beta chain was sequenced in a study of blood T cell repertoires in COVID-19. Germline loops: CDR1 MNHEY, CDR2 SVGAGI. The CDR3 extends over 13 amino acids. The V segment lost 10 bases and the J segment 4 bases; nucleotides outside the gene matches: 6. TCRdb's table, derived via immunoSEQ multiplex PCR, lists solely in-frame clones and lacks some. The data contain roughly 75,000 clones, about 80% of them seen just once; the ten biggest clones take up 28%. The material sequenced was peripheral blood. This sequence was found in a man between 65 and 85 years old with acute or convalescent COVID-19. This chain joins TRBV6-5 and TRBJ1-2, with 10 positions matching TRBD1. CDR3 region: CATQGQGSYGYTF. CDR3 bases: TGTGCCACCCAGGGACAGGGGAGCTATGGCTACACCTTC.